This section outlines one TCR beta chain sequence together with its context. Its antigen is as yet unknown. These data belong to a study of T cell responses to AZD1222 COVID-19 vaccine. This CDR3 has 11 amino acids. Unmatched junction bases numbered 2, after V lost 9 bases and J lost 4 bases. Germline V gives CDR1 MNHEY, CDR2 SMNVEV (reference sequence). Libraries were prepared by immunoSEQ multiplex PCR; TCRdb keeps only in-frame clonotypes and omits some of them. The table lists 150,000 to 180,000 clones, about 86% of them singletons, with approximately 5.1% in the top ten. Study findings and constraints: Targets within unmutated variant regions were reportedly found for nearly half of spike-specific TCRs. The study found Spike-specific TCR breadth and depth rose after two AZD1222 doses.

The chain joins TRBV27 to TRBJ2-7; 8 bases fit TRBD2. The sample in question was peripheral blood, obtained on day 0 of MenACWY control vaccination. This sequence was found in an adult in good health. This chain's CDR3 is CASLAGYEQYF. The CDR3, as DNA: TGTGCCAGTTTAGCGGGATACGAGCAGTACTTC.